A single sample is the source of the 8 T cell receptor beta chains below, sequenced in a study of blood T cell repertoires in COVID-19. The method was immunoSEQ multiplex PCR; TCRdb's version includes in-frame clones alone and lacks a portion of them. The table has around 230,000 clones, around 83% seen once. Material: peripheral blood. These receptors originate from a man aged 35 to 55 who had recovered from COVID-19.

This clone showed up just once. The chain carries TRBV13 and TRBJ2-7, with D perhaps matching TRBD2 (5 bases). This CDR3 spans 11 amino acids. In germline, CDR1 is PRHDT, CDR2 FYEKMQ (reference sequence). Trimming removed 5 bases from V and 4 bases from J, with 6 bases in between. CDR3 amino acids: CASSPGYEQYF. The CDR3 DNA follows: TGTGCCAGCAGCCCGGGGTACGAGCAGTACTTC.

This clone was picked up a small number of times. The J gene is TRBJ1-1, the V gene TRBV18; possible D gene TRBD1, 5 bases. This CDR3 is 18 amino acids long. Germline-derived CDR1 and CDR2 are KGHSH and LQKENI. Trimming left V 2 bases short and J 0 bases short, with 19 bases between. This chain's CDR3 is CASSPFADISQMNTEAFF. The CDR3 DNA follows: TGTGCCAGCTCACCATTCGCGGACATTTCGCAGATGAACACTGAAGCTTTCTTT.

The CDR3: CASSEALRVGNTIYF. For the CDR3, the DNA is TGTGCCAGCAGTGAAGCGCTGAGGGTTGGGAACACCATATATTTT. This chain joins TRBV2 and TRBJ1-3; D call uncertain. The germline V gene has CDR1 SNHLY and CDR2 FYNNEI. Trimming shortened V by 0 bases and J by 7 bases, and 13 bases separated the two germline ends. The CDR3 contains 15 residues.

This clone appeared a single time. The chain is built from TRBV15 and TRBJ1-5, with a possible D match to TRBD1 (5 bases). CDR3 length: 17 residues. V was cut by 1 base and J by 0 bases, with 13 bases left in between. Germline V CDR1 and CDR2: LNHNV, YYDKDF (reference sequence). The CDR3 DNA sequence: TGTGCCACCAGCAGAGGCTTCGGACAAGCTAGCAATCAGCCCCAGCATTTT. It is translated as CATSRGFGQASNQPQHF.

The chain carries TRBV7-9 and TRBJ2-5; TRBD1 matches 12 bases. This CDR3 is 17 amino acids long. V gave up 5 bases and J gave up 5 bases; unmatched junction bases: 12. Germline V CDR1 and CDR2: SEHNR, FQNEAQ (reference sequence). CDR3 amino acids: CASSPPGDRGRKETQYF. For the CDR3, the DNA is TGTGCCAGCAGCCCCCCGGGGGACAGGGGGCGCAAGGAGACCCAGTACTTC. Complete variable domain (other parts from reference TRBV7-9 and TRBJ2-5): DTGVSQNPRHKITKRGQNVTFRCDPISEHNRLYWYRQTLGQGPEFLTYFQNEAQLEKSRLLSDRFSAERPKGSFSTLEIQRTEQGDSAMYLCASSPPGDRGRKETQYFGPGTRLLVL.

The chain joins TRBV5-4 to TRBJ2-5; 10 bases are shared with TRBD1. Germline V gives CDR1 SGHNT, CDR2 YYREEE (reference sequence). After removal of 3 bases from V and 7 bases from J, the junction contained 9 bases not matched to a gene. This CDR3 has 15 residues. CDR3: CASSSGQGELGTQYF. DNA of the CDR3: TGTGCCAGCAGCTCCGGACAGGGGGAGTTGGGGACCCAGTACTTC.

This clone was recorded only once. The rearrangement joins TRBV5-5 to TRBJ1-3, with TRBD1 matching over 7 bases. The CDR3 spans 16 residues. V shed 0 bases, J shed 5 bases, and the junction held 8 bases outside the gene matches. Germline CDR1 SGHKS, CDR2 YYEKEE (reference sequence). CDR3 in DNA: TGTGCCAGCAGCTTGGTGACAGGGAATCCAAGAAACACCATATATTTT. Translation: CASSLVTGNPRNTIYF.

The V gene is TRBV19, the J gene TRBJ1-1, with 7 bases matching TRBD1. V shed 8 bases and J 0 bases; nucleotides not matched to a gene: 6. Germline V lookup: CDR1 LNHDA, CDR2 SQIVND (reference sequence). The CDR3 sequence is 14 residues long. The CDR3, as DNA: TGTGCCAGTGCCCGGGACAGCCTGAACACTGAAGCTTTCTTT. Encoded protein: CASARDSLNTEAFF.